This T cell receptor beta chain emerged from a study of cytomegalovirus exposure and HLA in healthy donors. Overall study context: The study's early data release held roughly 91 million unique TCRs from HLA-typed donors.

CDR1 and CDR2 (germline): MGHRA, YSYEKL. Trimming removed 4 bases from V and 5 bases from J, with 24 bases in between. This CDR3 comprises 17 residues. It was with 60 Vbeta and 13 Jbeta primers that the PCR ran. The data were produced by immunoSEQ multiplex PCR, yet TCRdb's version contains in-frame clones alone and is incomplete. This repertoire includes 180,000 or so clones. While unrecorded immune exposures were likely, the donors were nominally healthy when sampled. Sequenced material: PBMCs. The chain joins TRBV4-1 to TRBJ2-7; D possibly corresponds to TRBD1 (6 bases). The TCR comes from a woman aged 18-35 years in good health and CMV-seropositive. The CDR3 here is CASSPTTGVGLGDEQYF. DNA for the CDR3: TGCGCCAGCAGCCCTACGACAGGAGTTGGTCTTGGGGACGAGCAGTACTTC.